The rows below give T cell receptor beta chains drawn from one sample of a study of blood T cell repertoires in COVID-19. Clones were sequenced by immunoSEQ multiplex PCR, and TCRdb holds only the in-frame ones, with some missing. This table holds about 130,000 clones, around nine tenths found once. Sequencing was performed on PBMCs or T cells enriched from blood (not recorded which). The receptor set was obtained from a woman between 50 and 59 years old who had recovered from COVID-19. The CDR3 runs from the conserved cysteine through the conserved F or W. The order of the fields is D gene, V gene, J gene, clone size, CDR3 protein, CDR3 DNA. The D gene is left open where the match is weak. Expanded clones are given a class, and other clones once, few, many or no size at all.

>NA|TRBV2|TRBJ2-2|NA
CASTLLGGDTGELFF
TGTGCCAGCACCCTGCTAGGGGGGGACACCGGGGAGCTGTTTTTT
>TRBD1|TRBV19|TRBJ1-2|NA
CASRGPDREVGYGYTF
TGTGCCAGTCGAGGGCCTGACAGGGAAGTAGGCTATGGCTACACCTTC
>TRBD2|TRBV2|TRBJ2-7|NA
CASSDGMGGTYEQYF
TGTGCCAGCAGTGATGGGATGGGGGGGACCTACGAGCAGTACTTC
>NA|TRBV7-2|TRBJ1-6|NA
CASRPSSYNSPLHF
TGTGCCAGCCGCCCCAGCTCCTATAATTCACCCCTCCACTTT
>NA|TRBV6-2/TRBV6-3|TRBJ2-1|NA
CASSRAYNEQFF
TGTGCCAGCAGTCGGGCCTACAATGAGCAGTTCTTC
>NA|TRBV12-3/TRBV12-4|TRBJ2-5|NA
CASSGETGTQYF
TGTGCCAGCAGTGGCGAGACGGGGACCCAGTACTTC
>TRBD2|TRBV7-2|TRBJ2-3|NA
CASSKQFGGGTDTQYF
TGTGCCAGCAGCAAACAATTTGGGGGGGGGACAGATACGCAGTATTTT
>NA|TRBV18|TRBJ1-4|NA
CASSPPGQANEKLFF
TGTGCCAGCTCACCACCGGGACAAGCTAATGAAAAACTGTTTTTT
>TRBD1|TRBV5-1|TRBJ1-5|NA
CASSFTGVDQPQHF
TGCGCCAGCAGCTTCACAGGGGTAGATCAGCCCCAGCATTTT
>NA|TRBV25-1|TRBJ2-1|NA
CASSEFYLANNEQFF
TGTGCCAGCAGTGAGTTTTACCTAGCGAACAATGAGCAGTTCTTC
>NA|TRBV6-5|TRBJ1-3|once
CASSSDRASGNTIYF
TGTGCCAGCAGTTCCGACAGAGCCTCTGGAAACACCATATATTTT
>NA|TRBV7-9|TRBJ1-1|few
CASGRDSSPNTEAFF
TGTGCCAGCGGCCGAGACAGCAGTCCGAACACTGAAGCTTTCTTT
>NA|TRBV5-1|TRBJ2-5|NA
CASSLGQATGETQYF
TGCGCCAGCAGCTTGGGACAGGCAACAGGGGAGACCCAGTACTTC
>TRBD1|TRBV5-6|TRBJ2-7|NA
CASTFPRDRGYEQYF
TGTGCCAGCACCTTCCCCCGGGACAGGGGGTACGAGCAGTACTTC
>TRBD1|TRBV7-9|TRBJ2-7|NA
CASSLTGTGSYEQYF
TGTGCCAGCAGCTTAACCGGGACAGGGTCGTACGAGCAGTACTTC
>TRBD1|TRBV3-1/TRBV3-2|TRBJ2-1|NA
CASSPGTGVVREQFF
TGTGCCAGCAGCCCCGGGACAGGGGTTGTCCGTGAGCAGTTCTTC
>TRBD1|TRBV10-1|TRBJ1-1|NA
CASSGSEDRGRNTEAFF
TGCGCCAGCAGTGGATCTGAGGACAGGGGCAGGAACACTGAAGCTTTCTTT
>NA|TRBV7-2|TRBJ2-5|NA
CASSRRWGKETQYF
TGTGCCAGCAGCCGTCGGTGGGGCAAAGAGACCCAGTACTTC
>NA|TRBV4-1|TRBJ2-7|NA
CASSQATRQPSYEQYF
TGCGCCAGCAGCCAAGCTACCCGACAGCCTTCCTACGAGCAGTACTTC
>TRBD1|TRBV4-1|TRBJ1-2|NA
CASSQRFGDRGFDGYTF
TGCGCCAGCAGCCAAAGGTTCGGGGACAGGGGGTTCGATGGCTACACCTTC
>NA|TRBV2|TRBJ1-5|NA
CASVGAPNQPQHF
TGTGCCAGCGTAGGAGCTCCGAATCAGCCCCAGCATTTT
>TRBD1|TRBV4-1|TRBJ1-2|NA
CASSQVGGGGYGYTF
TGCGCCAGCAGCCAAGTAGGAGGGGGCGGCTATGGCTACACCTTC
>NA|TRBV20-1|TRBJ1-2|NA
CSASFQNNYGYTF
TGCAGTGCTAGTTTCCAGAATAACTATGGCTACACCTTC
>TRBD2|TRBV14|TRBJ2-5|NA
CASSSGLYLGETQYF
TGTGCCAGCAGCTCGGGACTATACCTAGGAGAGACCCAGTACTTC
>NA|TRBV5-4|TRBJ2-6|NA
CASSLGQGGSGANVLTF
TGTGCCAGCAGCTTGGGGCAGGGGGGCTCTGGGGCCAACGTCCTGACTTTC
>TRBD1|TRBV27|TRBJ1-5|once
CASSQTGWDQPQHF
TGTGCCAGCAGCCAGACAGGGTGGGACCAGCCCCAGCATTTT
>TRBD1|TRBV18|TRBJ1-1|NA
CASSPVGSGGGMNTEAFF
TGTGCCAGCTCACCAGTGGGGTCCGGAGGGGGCATGAACACTGAAGCTTTCTTT
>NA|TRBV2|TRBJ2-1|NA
CAARSSYNEQFF
TGTGCCGCTAGGAGCTCCTACAATGAGCAGTTCTTC
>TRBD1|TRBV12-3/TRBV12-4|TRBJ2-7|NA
CATGTDDYSEQYF
TGTGCCACCGGGACAGATGACTACTCCGAGCAGTACTTC
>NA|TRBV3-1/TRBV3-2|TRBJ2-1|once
CASSQSLGHQFF
TGTGCCAGCAGCCAATCTCTAGGACACCAGTTCTTC
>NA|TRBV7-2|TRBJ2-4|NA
CASSSSGHPARGIQYF
TGTGCCAGCAGCTCATCGGGTCACCCGGCCAGGGGCATTCAGTACTTC
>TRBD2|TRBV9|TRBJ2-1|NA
CASSPPRGGGNNEQFF
TGTGCCAGCAGCCCCCCCCGGGGGGGCGGCAACAATGAGCAGTTCTTC
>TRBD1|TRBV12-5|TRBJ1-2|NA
CASGFSGQDLNYGYTF
TGTGCTAGTGGTTTCTCAGGACAGGACCTAAACTATGGCTACACCTTC
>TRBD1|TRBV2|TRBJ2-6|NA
CASSGAGGSGANVLTF
TGTGCCAGCAGTGGGGCAGGGGGATCTGGGGCCAACGTCCTGACTTTC
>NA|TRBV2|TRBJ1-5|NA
CASSQEGNQPQHF
TGTGCCAGCAGTCAGGAGGGCAATCAGCCCCAGCATTTT
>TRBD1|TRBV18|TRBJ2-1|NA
CASSLRQGSDNEQFF
TGTGCCAGCTCACTCCGACAGGGGAGCGACAATGAGCAGTTCTTC
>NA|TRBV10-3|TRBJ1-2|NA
CAISDTQGLFTNYGYTF
TGTGCCATCAGTGACACACAGGGTTTATTTACTAACTATGGCTACACCTTC
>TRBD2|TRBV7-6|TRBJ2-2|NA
CASSSGLAMTGELFF
TGTGCCAGCAGCTCGGGACTAGCGATGACCGGGGAGCTGTTTTTT
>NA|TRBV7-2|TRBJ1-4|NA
CASSLIYANEKLFF
TGTGCCAGCAGCTTAATTTATGCTAATGAAAAACTGTTTTTT
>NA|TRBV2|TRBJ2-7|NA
CASSSSIGSYEQYF
TGTGCCAGCAGTTCATCCATCGGTTCCTACGAGCAGTACTTC
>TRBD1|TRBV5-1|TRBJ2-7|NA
CASRQGTGAGNEQYF
TGCGCCAGCAGGCAAGGGACAGGCGCTGGGAACGAGCAGTACTTC